A selection of T cell receptor beta chains follows, all from one sample in a study of post-analysis software for immune sequencing data. TCRdb analysed the PCR reads with MiXCR anew, one entry per CDR3 protein. The sample consists of about half a million distinct CDR3 sequences, 34% of them appearing once. Sequencing was carried out using blood. These receptors were obtained from a girl between 2 and 17 years old with multiple sclerosis. Both conserved end residues are part of each CDR3. A D gene is named only where the DNA matches it firmly. For some rows the clone size is stated as once, few or many, or as a class when expanded; others skip it.

D	V	size	J	DNA	CDR3
TRBD1	TRBV12-3/TRBV12-4	NA	TRBJ1-6	TGTGCCAGCAGTCGGGGACAGGAGAATTCACCCCTCCACTTT	CASSRGQENSPLHF
NA	TRBV12-3/TRBV12-4	NA	TRBJ1-4	TGTGCCAGCAGTTCAGGGGTCTTGAATGAAAAACTGTTTTTT	CASSSGVLNEKLFF
NA	TRBV20-1	NA	TRBJ2-3	TGCAGTGCTAGTGCAGTTACAGATACGCAGTATTTT	CSASAVTDTQYF
NA	TRBV12-3/TRBV12-4	NA	TRBJ2-5	TGTGCCAGCAGCAAAACGGGGGGCGCGGTGAGAGAGACCCAGTACTTC	CASSKTGGAVRETQYF
NA	TRBV12-3/TRBV12-4	NA	TRBJ1-2	TGTGCCAGCAGTTTAGATACGGGGGCAGGGAGTGGCTACACCTTC	CASSLDTGAGSGYTF
NA	TRBV28	NA	TRBJ2-1	TGTGCCAGCAGAAGGGGTTACAATGAGCAGTTCTTC	CASRRGYNEQFF
NA	TRBV5-8	NA	TRBJ1-4	TGTGCCAGCAGCTTGGCGGGAGCGGGTAGTGAAAAACTGTTTTTT	CASSLAGAGSEKLFF
NA	TRBV20-1	once	TRBJ1-6	TGCAGTGCTAGAGAAGGGCAGGGGTATAATTCACCCCTCCACTTT	CSAREGQGYNSPLHF
NA	TRBV6-5	few	TRBJ2-5	TGTGCCAGCAGCCGAGGACATTGGGAGACCCAGTACTTC	CASSRGHWETQYF
NA	TRBV10-3	NA	TRBJ2-7	TGTGCCATCAGTGATTATTGGGGCGCAGGATCCTACGAGCAGTACTTC	CAISDYWGAGSYEQYF
TRBD1	TRBV7-2	many	TRBJ2-7	TGTGCCAGCAGCACCCAGACAGGGGGGACCTACGAGCAGTACTTC	CASSTQTGGTYEQYF
TRBD1	TRBV5-1	NA	TRBJ2-7	TGCGCCAGCAGCTTGATGGGACAGGGGGCCGCCTACGAGCAGTACTTC	CASSLMGQGAAYEQYF
NA	TRBV13	NA	TRBJ1-2	TGTGCCAGCAGCTTATCGACAGGTTATGGCTATGGCTACACCTTC	CASSLSTGYGYGYTF
NA	TRBV9	NA	TRBJ2-7	TGTGCCAGCAGCGTAGGGGGCGGACCGACGAGCTCCTACGAGCAGTACTTC	CASSVGGGPTSSYEQYF
TRBD1	TRBV7-2	few	TRBJ2-7	TGTGCCAGCAGCTCGAAACCGGGACAGGAAACTATCGAGCAGTACTTC	CASSSKPGQETIEQYF
TRBD1	TRBV6-1	few	TRBJ2-7	TGTGCCAGCAGGGACCCGACAGGGGGCTACGAGCAGTACTTC	CASRDPTGGYEQYF
TRBD1	TRBV5-5	few	TRBJ1-1	TGTGCCAGCAGCTTAGGGGAGGGGGCCGTGAACACTGAAGCTTTCTTT	CASSLGEGAVNTEAFF
NA	TRBV7-8	NA	TRBJ1-1	TGTGCCAGCAGCTTAGACCGGCGCCTCAGGGAGGGGACTGAAGCTTTCTTT	CASSLDRRLREGTEAFF
NA	TRBV7-7	once	TRBJ2-7	TGTGCTAGCAGCTTCAGGGGAGGGGAGACCCCGTACTTC	CASSFRGGETPYF
NA	TRBV10-3	few	TRBJ1-2	TGTGCCATCAGGAGTCGACAAGCGGGCTATGGCTACACCTTC	CAIRSRQAGYGYTF
TRBD2	TRBV28	NA	TRBJ2-3	TGTGCCAGCAGTTTTAACCCACTAGCGGGGACTAGCACAGATACGCAGTATTTT	CASSFNPLAGTSTDTQYF
TRBD1	TRBV20-1	NA	TRBJ1-2	TGCAGTGCTCGGACAGGGACGTATGGTTACACCTTC	CSARTGTYGYTF
NA	TRBV10-1	few	TRBJ2-7	TGCGCCAGCAGTGATTCCGGGACCCAATACGAGCAGTACTTC	CASSDSGTQYEQYF
NA	TRBV6-5	many	TRBJ2-5	TGTGCCAGCAGTTACGAGCAGACCCAGTACTTC	CASSYEQTQYF
TRBD1	TRBV18	few	TRBJ2-7	TGTGCCAGCTCACTCGGACAGGGAAGCAACTACGAGCAGTACTTC	CASSLGQGSNYEQYF
NA	TRBV7-2	few	TRBJ2-3	TGTGCCAGCACCAATGAGTGGGGTTTAGATACGCAGTATTTT	CASTNEWGLDTQYF
NA	TRBV20-1	NA	TRBJ2-3	TGCAGTGCTTCACCGACAGGGACTAGCACAGATACGCAGTATTTT	CSASPTGTSTDTQYF
TRBD1	TRBV7-6	NA	TRBJ2-1	TGTGCCAGCAGCTTGGGGCAGGGGGCTGATGAGCAGTTCTTC	CASSLGQGADEQFF
TRBD2	TRBV4-2	NA	TRBJ2-3	TGTGCCAGCAGCCAAGCCCGACGACTAGCGGGGGTCCCAGATACGCAGTATTTT	CASSQARRLAGVPDTQYF
TRBD2	TRBV14	NA	TRBJ2-1	TGTGCCAGCAGCCAAGTTAAACTAGCGGGGTTCTACAATGAGCAGTTCTTC	CASSQVKLAGFYNEQFF
TRBD2	TRBV3-1	few	TRBJ2-5	TGTGCCAGCAGCCAGCTAGCGGGGGGGCTTTACAATGAGCAGTACTTC	CASSQLAGGLYNEQYF
TRBD2	TRBV3-1	few	TRBJ2-5	TGTGCCAGCAGCCAAGGGCGGGGGGGTCCTCAAGAGACCCAGTACTTC	CASSQGRGGPQETQYF
NA	TRBV7-9	few	TRBJ2-7	TGTGCCCCCATGGGGCTGGATAACGAGCAGTACTTC	CAPMGLDNEQYF
TRBD2	TRBV6-1	NA	TRBJ2-3	TGTGCCAGCAGCCACCAGTTAGCGGGGGGTCCTAGCACAGATACGCAGTATTTT	CASSHQLAGGPSTDTQYF
NA	TRBV4-1	few	TRBJ2-3	TGCGCCAGCAGCCAAGATGGGGCCCGGGAGACAGATACGCAGTATTTT	CASSQDGARETDTQYF
NA	TRBV7-9	NA	TRBJ2-4	TGTGCCAGCAGCTTGTGGGCTGGGAATCGGGCCAAAAACATTCAGTACTTC	CASSLWAGNRAKNIQYF
TRBD1	TRBV7-6	few	TRBJ2-1	TGTGCCAGCAGCTACGGACAGGGGAACTACAATGAGCAGTTCTTC	CASSYGQGNYNEQFF
NA	TRBV2	NA	TRBJ1-2	TGTGCCAGCAGGGATGGCTACACCTTC	CASRDGYTF
NA	TRBV6-5	few	TRBJ1-5	TGTGCCAGCAGAATAAGAACCTATAGCAATCAGCCCCAGCATTTT	CASRIRTYSNQPQHF
NA	TRBV7-3	few	TRBJ2-7	TGTGCCAGCAGCTTAAACACACACTACGAGCAGTACTTC	CASSLNTHYEQYF
NA	TRBV10-3	NA	TRBJ2-3	TGTGCCACCCGTATCCTGAAGACAGATACGCAGTATTTT	CATRILKTDTQYF
TRBD1	TRBV2	NA	TRBJ1-1	TGTGCCAGCACCGGACAGGGCGAAGCTTTCTTT	CASTGQGEAFF
NA	TRBV3-1	NA	TRBJ2-1	TGTGCCAGCAGCCCCGGAGGGGTGTTTAATGAGCAGTTCTTC	CASSPGGVFNEQFF